The 12 T cell receptor beta chains given below trace back to one sample, sequenced in a study of PD-1 blockade in classical Hodgkin lymphoma. Assay: immunoSEQ multiplex PCR; the TCRdb copy retains only in-frame clones and omits some. In the table there are over 20,000 clones, roughly 84% of which are singletons. All the patients suffered relapse after autologous stem cell transplantation, and brentuximab vedotin exposure differed. Magnetic depletion of unwanted cells isolated CD4+ T cells from thawed PBMCs. Sequencing was performed on CD4+ T cells from blood, taken at baseline. All receptors come from a human donor with classical Hodgkin lymphoma.

This clone was seen more than once but under ten times. The V gene is TRBV10-3, the J gene TRBJ2-1; TRBD2 matches 14 bases. Germline V CDR1 and CDR2: ENHRY, SYGVKD. V lost 4 bases, J lost 2 bases, and 4 bases stayed unmatched. CDR3 length: 17 amino acids. The DNA for the CDR3 is TGTGCCATCAGTGGGGGACTAGCGGGGGAAGCCTACAATGAGCAGTTCTTC. As protein: CAISGGLAGEAYNEQFF.

The chain recombines TRBV27 with TRBJ2-5; 13 bases map to TRBD2. Looked up from germline, CDR1 is MNHEY and CDR2 is SMNVEV (reference sequence). This CDR3 has 15 amino acids. The trim removed 5 bases at V and 6 bases at J, leaving 6 bases unmatched. The CDR3 DNA reads TGTGCCAGCAGTCCGGGACTAGCGGGGAGTAAGACCCAGTACTTC. Translation gives CASSPGLAGSKTQYF.

J is TRBJ1-1 and V is TRBV7-2; D is unclear. The V end lost 5 bases, the J end lost 1 base, and 14 bases lay between the germline ends. Germline V gene lookup returns CDR1 SGHTA and CDR2 FQGNSA. CDR3 length: 15 residues. The CDR3 protein is CASSPQRMGNTEAFF. Written as DNA, the CDR3 is TGTGCCAGCAGCCCCCAACGGATGGGGAACACTGAAGCTTTCTTT.

This sequence joins TRBV2 and TRBJ2-3; the match to TRBD2 covers 9 bases. This CDR3 spans 16 amino acids. The germline V gene has CDR1 SNHLY and CDR2 FYNNEI. With 0 bases clipped from V and 5 bases from J, the junction kept 6 bases outside the gene matches. CDR3 DNA sequence: TGTGCCAGCAGTGAAGCCGGTCTAGCGGGGAAAGATACGCAGTATTTT. It yields the protein CASSEAGLAGKDTQYF.

The gene calls are TRBV11-2 and TRBJ1-2; weak D call: TRBD1 (6 bases). CDR1 and CDR2 from the germline V gene are SGHAT and FQNNGV. This CDR3 has 13 residues. Trimming shortened V by 1 base and J by 8 bases, and 11 bases separated the two germline ends. CDR3 sequence: CASSLAGGLGYTF. CDR3 sequence (DNA): TGTGCCAGCAGCTTAGCGGGGGGCTTAGGCTACACCTTC.

V and J are TRBV18 and TRBJ1-1; D call uncertain. Germline V gene lookup returns CDR1 KGHSH and CDR2 LQKENI. Trimming left V 2 bases short and J 0 bases short, with 4 bases between. The length of the CDR3 is 13 residues. The CDR3: CASSPGLNTEAFF. The CDR3 DNA is TGTGCCAGCTCACCAGGGTTGAACACTGAAGCTTTCTTT.

The table lists this clone with a count of one. The chain links TRBV7-7 to TRBJ2-5; 13 bases are a match to TRBD2. Looked up from germline, CDR1 is SSHAT and CDR2 is FNYEAQ (reference sequence). The CDR3 totals 15 residues. V lost 8 bases and J lost 3; bases outside the gene matches: 6. CDR3 in amino acids: CASGRGTSGEETQYF. The CDR3 coding sequence is TGTGCCAGCGGCCGAGGGACTAGCGGGGAAGAGACCCAGTACTTC.

The chain links TRBV9 to TRBJ1-2, with TRBD1 matching over 8 bases. Germline V gene sequence: CDR1 SGDLS, CDR2 YYNGEE. The CDR3 is 17 residues long. The trim removed 3 bases at V and 3 bases at J, leaving 13 bases unmatched. Here the CDR3 DNA reads TGTGCCAGCAGCGCCCCCCGGGACAGGCCGGGGGACTATGGCTACACCTTC. Protein sequence: CASSAPRDRPGDYGYTF. Full variable domain (remainder filled in from reference TRBV9 and TRBJ1-2): DSGVTQTPKHLITATGQRVTLRCSPRSGDLSVYWYQQSLDQGLQFLIQYYNGEERAKGNILERFSAQQFPDLHSELNLSSLELGDSALYFCASSAPRDRPGDYGYTFGSGTRLTVV.

The gene calls are TRBV11-2 and TRBJ2-3, with 11 bases lining up with TRBD2. Trimming at V came to 5 bases and at J to 5 bases, leaving 9 bases not matched to a gene. CDR1 SGHAT and CDR2 FQNNGV come from the germline V gene. The length of the CDR3 is 16 residues. The CDR3 sequence: CASSHHSGGAIDTQYF. As DNA, the CDR3 is TGTGCCAGCAGCCACCATAGCGGGGGGGCAATAGATACGCAGTATTTT.

The V and J genes are TRBV29-1 and TRBJ2-1; 10 nucleotides agree with TRBD2. Germline loops: CDR1 SQVTM, CDR2 ANQGSEA. This CDR3 is 16 amino acids long. V trimming: 3 bases; J trimming: 3 bases; junction bases outside the gene matches: 8. CDR3 protein: CSVDSGQRGGYNEQFF. The CDR3 coding sequence is TGCAGCGTTGATTCTGGCCAGCGGGGGGGCTACAATGAGCAGTTCTTC.

This chain links TRBV2 with TRBJ1-2; 9 nucleotides agree with TRBD1. The V segment lost 8 bases and the J segment 2 bases; nucleotides outside the gene matches: 6. Germline V CDR1 and CDR2: SNHLY, FYNNEI. The CDR3 extends over 14 amino acids. CDR3 nucleotides: TGTGCCAGCTCTCGACAGGGGGAGAACTATGGCTACACCTTC. Translation gives CASSRQGENYGYTF.

This clone turned up a few times. This chain connects TRBV2 to TRBJ2-5, with D perhaps matching TRBD2 (5 bases). V lost 8 bases and J 5 bases, leaving 12 bases between the germline ends. Looked up from germline, CDR1 is SNHLY and CDR2 is FYNNEI. The CDR3 loop spans 12 amino acids. CDR3 sequence reads: CASGSTGETQYF. CDR3 DNA sequence: TGTGCCAGCGGGTCGACGGGGGAGACCCAGTACTTC.